Listed below are T cell receptor beta chains from one sample, sequenced in a study of blood T cell repertoires in COVID-19. Assay used: immunoSEQ multiplex PCR; TCRdb lists only in-frame clones, some missing. The sample has approximately 92,000 clones; approximately 90% are singletons. Source material: peripheral blood. These receptors all come from a woman in her sixties with COVID-19, enrolled during active disease. Both conserved end residues are trimmed from each CDR3.

cdr3_aa: ASSHEAGPTDTQY; j_call: TRBJ2-3; v_call: TRBV4-2
cdr3_aa: ASRLGAEKLF; j_call: TRBJ1-4; v_call: TRBV2
cdr3_aa: ASSPGGSTGELF; j_call: TRBJ2-2; v_call: TRBV7-2
cdr3_aa: ASRVGAVENSPLH; j_call: TRBJ1-6; v_call: TRBV7-2
cdr3_aa: ASSRGQAGDQPQH; j_call: TRBJ1-5; v_call: TRBV19
cdr3_aa: SVDGGGPGNTIY; j_call: TRBJ1-3; v_call: TRBV29-1
cdr3_aa: ASSPGGGNGEQY; j_call: TRBJ2-7; v_call: TRBV18
cdr3_aa: ASSRGRGYT; j_call: TRBJ1-2; v_call: TRBV2
cdr3_aa: ASSLEFSRDRLY; j_call: TRBJ2-7; v_call: TRBV7-9
cdr3_aa: ASSTGGNTEAF; j_call: TRBJ1-1; v_call: TRBV5-1
cdr3_aa: ASRPAQAGYGYT; j_call: TRBJ1-2; v_call: TRBV6-5
cdr3_aa: ASSVRQVGGGELF; j_call: TRBJ2-2; v_call: TRBV5-1
cdr3_aa: ASRKGPDFEQY; j_call: TRBJ2-7; v_call: TRBV10-2
cdr3_aa: ASGRIPGTGDGNTIY; j_call: TRBJ1-3; v_call: TRBV12-5
cdr3_aa: ASSPRDNGNSPLH; j_call: TRBJ1-6; v_call: TRBV9
cdr3_aa: ASSYWTSGGAYNEQF; j_call: TRBJ2-1; v_call: TRBV5-1
cdr3_aa: ASSRGTGQGGLF; j_call: TRBJ1-4; v_call: TRBV11-2
cdr3_aa: ASSPGGAREQY; j_call: TRBJ2-7; v_call: TRBV4-1
cdr3_aa: AGTSGGHWDEQF; j_call: TRBJ2-1; v_call: TRBV10-1
cdr3_aa: ATCVPNQTTGIAYEQY; j_call: TRBJ2-7; v_call: TRBV12-2
cdr3_aa: ASSLGDSGGPPY; j_call: TRBJ2-5; v_call: TRBV7-9
cdr3_aa: ASSQDQGVYGYT; j_call: TRBJ1-2; v_call: TRBV4-3
cdr3_aa: AWSVPDAGKAF; j_call: TRBJ1-1; v_call: TRBV30
cdr3_aa: ASGLVQQGWADTQY; j_call: TRBJ2-3; v_call: TRBV12-5
cdr3_aa: ASSSINTEAF; j_call: TRBJ1-1; v_call: TRBV5-1
cdr3_aa: ASSLVGTGTPGYT; j_call: TRBJ1-2; v_call: TRBV7-2
cdr3_aa: ASNQQSSYNSPLH; j_call: TRBJ1-6; v_call: TRBV6-5
cdr3_aa: ASSRDQGMDIQY; j_call: TRBJ2-4; v_call: TRBV28
cdr3_aa: ASSQNRPGQLYEQY; j_call: TRBJ2-7; v_call: TRBV4-1
cdr3_aa: ASSYGTSGGANEQF; j_call: TRBJ2-1; v_call: TRBV6-5
cdr3_aa: ASSWGPKQGASYEQY; j_call: TRBJ2-7; v_call: TRBV5-1
cdr3_aa: ASSHRDRASPLH; j_call: TRBJ1-6; v_call: TRBV6-5
cdr3_aa: SVGQGNQPQH; j_call: TRBJ1-5; v_call: TRBV29-1
cdr3_aa: ASSSSGLPNYGYT; j_call: TRBJ1-2; v_call: TRBV6-2/TRBV6-3
cdr3_aa: ASRGGATILETQY; j_call: TRBJ2-5; v_call: TRBV25-1
cdr3_aa: ASSQTGFNIQY; j_call: TRBJ2-4; v_call: TRBV10-1